This T cell receptor (beta chain) was recorded in a study of response to subunit inactivated influenza vaccine. Germline CDR1 is LGHDT and CDR2 is YNNKEL (reference sequence). The CDR3 runs 16 residues. This clonotype has a handful of counts. Its target is not known. Germline and junction disagree at one end, which may indicate a read error. Study-level results: Only a handful of new T cells, the authors suggested, are recruited with each seasonal influenza vaccination.

Each CDR3 protein gets one entry after TCRdb re-called the RT-PCR reads with MiXCR. The sample records roughly 500,000 distinct CDR3 sequences, approximately 15% being singletons. This rearrangement joins TRBV3-1 to TRBJ2-5; no clear D gene. The specimen was CD4+ T cells sorted from PBMCs, collected approximately 25 months after vaccination. The sequence was obtained from a man aged 45-69 years who received an inactivated influenza vaccine. In DNA, the CDR3 is TGTGCCAGCAGCCGCGACTCTCCTCCGTATTGGAATACCAACTTCTTC. It translates to CASSRDSPPYWNTNFF.